These 20 T cell receptor beta chains were all obtained from the same sample, sequenced in a study of T cell repertoires in cytomegalovirus infection. Their cognate antigens are unknown. Each CDR3 protein gets one entry after TCRdb re-called the reads with MiXCR. The sample holds about 160,000 distinct CDR3 sequences, about 20% seen once. Sequencing used CD8+ T cells from cultured PBMCs, obtained from culture after CMV antigen stimulation. Receptor source: a human donor in good health (CMV status not recorded). Some clones in this sample may be carry-over from other donors' samples.

This clonotype was seen a few times. This sequence joins TRBV7-8 and TRBJ1-1; 8 nucleotides align to TRBD1. Germline values: CDR1 SGHVS, CDR2 FQNEAQ. The CDR3 extends over 17 amino acids. V shed 5 bases, J shed 0 bases, and the junction held 11 bases outside the gene matches. The CDR3 loop reads CASSPIPGQAMNTEAFF. The CDR3 region has the DNA TGTGCCAGCAGCCCGATACCGGGACAGGCCATGAACACTGAAGCTTTCTTT.

The chain joins TRBV7-8 to TRBJ2-7; the match to TRBD1 covers 8 bases. This CDR3 spans 15 amino acids. The trim removed 9 bases at V and 2 bases at J, leaving 12 bases unmatched. The germline V gene encodes CDR1 SGHVS and CDR2 FQNEAQ. The CDR3 region is CASLRPGQAAYEQYF. CDR3 nucleotide sequence: TGTGCCAGTCTCCGGCCGGGACAGGCGGCCTACGAGCAGTACTTC.

Comments on this clonotype: Mismatch with germline at one junction end may stem from a read error. The chain carries TRBV7-8 and TRBJ2-7; D tentatively fits TRBD1 or TRBD2 (6 bases each). Germline V CDR1 and CDR2: SGHVS, FQNEAQ. The CDR3 covers 13 residues. CDR3 region: CASSPRLEGGSHF. CDR3 sequence (DNA): TGTGCCAGCAGCCCACGACTAGAGGGGGGAAGTCACTTC.

The chain recombines TRBV24-1 with TRBJ2-7; 9 bases fit TRBD1. The CDR3 loop spans 12 amino acids. The germline gives CDR1 KGHDR, CDR2 SFDVKD. Losses at the gene ends were 12 bases for V and 4 bases for J; bases not matched to a gene: 6. Here the CDR3 reads CAGRDREYEQYF. The CDR3 DNA reads as TGTGCCGGCCGGGACAGGGAGTACGAGCAGTACTTC.

This clonotype showed up many times. This chain links TRBV6-2 or TRBV6-3 with TRBJ1-5; 8 bases align to TRBD1. This CDR3 contains 14 residues. V shed 7 bases, J shed 4 bases, and the junction held 6 bases outside the gene matches. CDR1 is MNHEY, CDR2 SVGEGT, per germline. The CDR3 DNA reads as TGTGCCAGCACCTTACAGGGGGAGAATCAGCCCCAGCATTTT. Amino acids: CASTLQGENQPQHF.

V is TRBV12-3 or TRBV12-4 and J is TRBJ1-1; TRBD1 is a possible D gene (5 bases). Trimming removed 1 base from V and 6 bases from J, with 12 bases in between. The CDR3 spans 14 residues. The CDR3 sequence: CASSLGGRSAEAFF. The CDR3 DNA is TGTGCCAGCAGTTTAGGGGGCAGAAGCGCTGAAGCTTTCTTT.

This clonotype was seen at least ten times. V usage is TRBV7-4 and J usage is TRBJ1-3; D not certain. CDR1 is SGHVT, CDR2 SQSDAQ, per germline. V was trimmed by 2 bases and J by 4 bases, leaving 30 bases between them. The CDR3 loop spans 21 amino acids. This CDR3 reads CASSLSPPHGAAPSFGNTIYF. The CDR3 nucleotides read TGTGCCAGCAGCTTATCACCCCCCCACGGTGCAGCCCCTTCGTTCGGAAACACCATATATTTT.

The genes are TRBV7-6 and TRBJ2-3; TRBD2 matches at 8 bases. The V and J ends lost 2 bases and 2 bases, in that order; junction bases with no gene match: 9. CDR3 length: 17 residues. Germline V gives CDR1 SGHVS, CDR2 FNYEAQ. The CDR3 spells CASSLRGQRGTTDTQYF. In DNA form, the CDR3 reads TGTGCCAGCAGCTTAAGAGGGCAGCGGGGGACCACAGATACGCAGTATTTT.

The genes are TRBV6-5 and TRBJ1-1; 11 positions match TRBD1. This CDR3 contains 14 residues. The germline CDR1 and CDR2 sequences are MNHEY and SVGAGI. V shed 4 bases, J shed 8 bases, and the junction held 6 bases outside the gene matches. The CDR3 nucleotides read TGTGCCAGCAGTTCCTCCGGGACAGGGGGGGAAGCTTTCTTT. It encodes CASSSSGTGGEAFF.

The table lists this clonotype with a few counts. The chain joins TRBV12-3 or TRBV12-4 to TRBJ2-1, with D possibly being TRBD2 (6 bases). The V and J ends lost 6 bases and 4 bases respectively, with 19 bases between them. The CDR3 extends over 16 amino acids. CDR3 sequence reads: CASSPPGLPHYNEQFF. The DNA of the CDR3 is TGTGCCAGCAGCCCTCCGGGACTCCCCCATTACAATGAGCAGTTCTTC.

This clonotype was picked up a small number of times. The V call is TRBV4-1, the J call TRBJ1-5, with D uncertain. The V gene's germline CDR1 is MGHRA and CDR2 YSYEKL. The germline V and J ends were trimmed by 1 base and 5 bases, with 15 bases remaining between them. The CDR3 has 16 amino acids. The CDR3: CASSQVWERAHQPQHF. In DNA form, the CDR3 reads TGCGCCAGCAGCCAAGTCTGGGAAAGGGCACATCAGCCCCAGCATTTT.

In its sample, this clonotype was seen a few times. The rearrangement links TRBV15 to TRBJ2-1; tentatively, D is TRBD2 (7 bases). The CDR3 loop spans 16 amino acids. V was clipped by 2 bases and J by 3 bases, with 14 bases between them. CDR1 LNHNV and CDR2 YYDKDF come from the germline V gene (reference sequence). This chain's CDR3 is CATSRPRGAYYNEQFF. CDR3 DNA sequence: TGTGCCACCAGCAGACCCCGGGGGGCGTACTACAATGAGCAGTTCTTC.

The chain links TRBV5-4 to TRBJ2-2; the D gene could be TRBD1 or TRBD2 (5 bases each). Per the germline V gene, CDR1 is SGHNT and CDR2 is YYREEE (reference sequence). Trimming cost V 0 bases and J 2 bases, with 14 bases left between them. The CDR3 has 17 residues. CDR3 sequence: CASSLGVAGSNTGELFF. CDR3 sequence (DNA): TGTGCCAGCAGCTTGGGAGTGGCAGGGAGCAACACCGGGGAGCTGTTTTTT.

This clonotype was detected a few times. The chain links TRBV6-5 to TRBJ1-2, with 11 bases that match TRBD1. The CDR3 covers 15 residues. V gave up 10 bases and J gave up 1 base; unmatched junction bases: 8. CDR1 and CDR2 from the germline V gene are MNHEY and SVGAGI. CDR3 protein: CATTRDRGFNYGYTF. CDR3 in DNA: TGTGCCACTACCCGGGACAGGGGGTTTAACTATGGCTACACCTTC.

The table lists this clonotype with a few counts. DNA of the CDR3: TGCGCCAGCAGCTTCCTGGATAGCGGCGAAGAGACCCAGTACTTC. It encodes CASSFLDSGEETQYF. The chain carries TRBV5-1 and TRBJ2-5; weak D call: TRBD2 (6 bases). This CDR3 contains 15 residues. Trimming pared 2 bases from V and 3 bases from J, leaving 14 bases between. Germline V CDR1 and CDR2: SGHRS, YFSETQ.

The chain links TRBV6-5 to TRBJ1-3; TRBD1 might be the D (6 bases). V was clipped by 1 base and J by 0 bases, with 13 bases between them. The CDR3 loop spans 17 amino acids. From germline, CDR1 is MNHEY and CDR2 SVGAGI. CDR3 in DNA: TGTGCCAGCAGTTACTACAGGGAGGATCCCTCTGGAAACACCATATATTTT. Its translation: CASSYYREDPSGNTIYF.

This clonotype was counted a few times. This chain joins TRBV7-6 and TRBJ2-7; D may be TRBD1 or TRBD2 (5 bases each). The CDR3 runs 14 residues. V was shortened by 5 bases and J by 5 bases, with 16 bases between the two germline ends. Germline lookup yields CDR1 SGHVS and CDR2 FNYEAQ. The CDR3 sequence is CASSHMGPRDEQYF. CDR3 DNA sequence: TGTGCCAGCAGCCACATGGGACCGCGTGACGAGCAGTACTTC.

This clonotype turned up a few times. An end of the junction differs from the germline gene, which may be a read error. The chain carries TRBV7-2 and TRBJ1-1; D uncertain. From germline, CDR1 is SGHTA and CDR2 FQGNSA. CDR3 length equals 13 residues. The CDR3 sequence is CASNLFSSTEAFF. The DNA of the CDR3 is TGTGCCAGCAACTTATTCAGTTCCACTGAAGCTTTCTTT.

Only a few counts were recorded for this clonotype. This chain links TRBV7-9 with TRBJ1-2; TRBD1 is a possible D gene (5 bases). The CDR3 runs to 15 residues. Germline values: CDR1 SEHNR, CDR2 FQNEAQ (reference sequence). Deletions cut 5 bases from V and 4 bases from J, with 17 bases between. CDR3 DNA sequence: TGTGCCAGCAGCCCACCAAACCGGGGGTCCTATGGCTACACCTTC. Translated, it gives CASSPPNRGSYGYTF.

The chain uses TRBV9 and TRBJ1-2; D is undetermined. Germline V gene data show CDR1 as SGDLS and CDR2 as YYNGEE. CDR3 length equals 14 residues. V lost 0 bases to trimming and J lost 0 bases, with 6 bases between them. The CDR3 region is CASSVDDTNYGYTF. DNA for the CDR3: TGTGCCAGCAGCGTAGACGACACTAACTATGGCTACACCTTC.